This is a list of T cell receptor beta chains from one sample in a study of neoadjuvant anti-PD-1 for oral cavity cancer. The table came from immunoSEQ multiplex PCR; TCRdb's copy has only in-frame clones and leaves some out. The table lists 55,000 to 80,000 clones, roughly nine tenths of them singletons. This specimen was PBMCs, taken after nivolumab (anti-PD-1) treatment. Source of these receptors: a person between 35 and 79 years old with oral cavity squamous cell carcinoma. CDR3s include the opening cysteine and the closing phenylalanine or tryptophan. Each record gives: V gene, clone size, D gene, J gene, CDR3 protein, CDR3 DNA. The D gene is left open where the match is weak. Not every row has a clone size; where given, it reads once, few, many or a size class.

TRBV7-9	.	TRBD1	TRBJ1-2	CASSLEGQGSYTF	TGTGCCAGCAGCTTAGAGGGACAGGGGTCCTACACCTTC
TRBV27	.	.	TRBJ2-5	CASSLTYRDSLYQETQYF	TGTGCCAGCAGTTTAACCTACCGGGACTCTTTGTACCAAGAGACCCAGTACTTC
TRBV5-5	.	TRBD1	TRBJ1-2	CASSWQGADYGYTF	TGTGCCAGCAGCTGGCAGGGGGCTGACTATGGCTACACCTTC
TRBV5-4	.	.	TRBJ1-4	CASSYRQINEKLFF	TGTGCCAGCAGCTACAGGCAGATCAATGAAAAACTGTTTTTT
TRBV11-2	.	TRBD2	TRBJ2-2	CASSLGGPNTGELFF	TGTGCCAGCAGCTTGGGAGGGCCGAACACCGGGGAGCTGTTTTTT
TRBV4-2	.	TRBD2	TRBJ2-3	CASSPRLAGITDTQYF	TGTGCCAGCAGCCCCCGGCTAGCGGGGATCACAGATACGCAGTATTTT
TRBV6-1	.	TRBD1	TRBJ1-2	CASREQGDGYTF	TGTGCCAGCAGGGAACAGGGGGATGGCTACACCTTC
TRBV6-6	.	.	TRBJ2-7	CASSYPGTYEQYF	TGTGCCAGCAGTTACCCCGGAACCTACGAGCAGTACTTC
TRBV7-9	.	.	TRBJ2-7	CASGRAPPSYEQYF	TGTGCCAGCGGCAGGGCGCCACCATCCTACGAGCAGTACTTC
TRBV19	.	TRBD1	TRBJ1-2	CASTSGQGGYTF	TGTGCCAGTACCTCAGGACAGGGGGGCTACACCTTC
TRBV5-1	.	TRBD2	TRBJ2-3	CASRLGLAGLSGDTQYF	TGCGCCAGCAGGCTTGGACTAGCGGGGCTGTCGGGAGATACGCAGTATTTT
TRBV20-1	.	.	TRBJ1-5	CSPDSNQPQHF	TGCAGTCCCGATAGCAATCAGCCCCAGCATTTT
TRBV7-9	.	TRBD2	TRBJ2-7	CASSFGRATYEQYF	TGTGCCAGCAGCTTCGGGAGGGCGACCTACGAGCAGTACTTC
TRBV6-5	.	TRBD1	TRBJ2-7	CASKRTGLVHEQYF	TGTGCCAGCAAAAGGACAGGGCTAGTGCACGAGCAGTACTTC
TRBV29-1	.	.	TRBJ1-3	CSAGTEGNTIYF	TGCAGCGCCGGGACGGAAGGAAACACCATATATTTT
TRBV6-5	once	.	TRBJ1-1	CASSYSRSGDTEAFF	TGTGCCAGCAGTTACTCCCGGTCGGGGGACACTGAAGCTTTCTTT